This entry features one TCR beta chain sequence. This clone may be a read error of a much larger clone one base away. The CDR3 ends on some other residue instead of the conserved phenylalanine or tryptophan, so this is likely a read error. TCRdb passed the reads through MiXCR, listing each CDR3 protein once. Altogether around 490,000 distinct CDR3 sequences are present, around a quarter being singletons, with the ten largest covering around 13%. This record comes from a study of T cell repertoires in cytomegalovirus infection. Trimming removed 5 bases at V and 1 base at J, with 10 bases between. Germline assignment: CDR1 SGHVS and CDR2 FNYEAQ. This CDR3 region has 14 residues.

This chain connects TRBV7-6 to TRBJ2-3; no definite D call. The material sequenced was PBMCs. The sequence was collected from a human donor in good health (CMV status not recorded). Some clones in this sample may be carry-over from other donors' samples. CDR3 region: CASSRLSGTDTQYL. In DNA form, the CDR3 reads TGTGCCAGCAGCCGCCTTTCGGGCACAGATACGCAGTATTTA.